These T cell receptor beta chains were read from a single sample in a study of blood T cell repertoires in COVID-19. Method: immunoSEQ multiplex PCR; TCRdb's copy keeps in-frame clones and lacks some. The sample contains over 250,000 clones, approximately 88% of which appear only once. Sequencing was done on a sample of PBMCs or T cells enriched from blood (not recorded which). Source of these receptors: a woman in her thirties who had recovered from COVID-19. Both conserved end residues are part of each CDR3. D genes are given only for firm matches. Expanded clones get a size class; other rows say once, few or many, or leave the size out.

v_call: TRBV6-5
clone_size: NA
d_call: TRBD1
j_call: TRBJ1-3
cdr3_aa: CASSYSDRDYGNTIYF
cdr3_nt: TGTGCCAGCAGTTACTCCGACAGGGATTATGGAAACACCATATATTTT

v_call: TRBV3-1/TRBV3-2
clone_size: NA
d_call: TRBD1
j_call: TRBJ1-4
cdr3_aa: CASSRSPGTGPRLEILNEKLFF
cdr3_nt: TGTGCCAGCAGCCGAAGTCCCGGGACAGGGCCGCGACTCGAAATCCTCAATGAAAAACTGTTTTTT

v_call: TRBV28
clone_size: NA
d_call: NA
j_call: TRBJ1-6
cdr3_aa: CASSLAGPNSPLHF
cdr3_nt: TGTGCCAGCAGTTTAGCGGGACCTAATTCACCCCTCCACTTT

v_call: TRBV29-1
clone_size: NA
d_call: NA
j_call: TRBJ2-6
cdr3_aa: CSALGSSGANVLTF
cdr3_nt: TGCAGCGCTCTAGGGAGCTCTGGGGCCAACGTCCTGACTTTC

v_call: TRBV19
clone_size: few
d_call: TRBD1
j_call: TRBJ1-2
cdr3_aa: CASSTTGTGVAGYTF
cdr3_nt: TGTGCCAGTAGTACCACAGGGACAGGGGTCGCTGGCTACACCTTC

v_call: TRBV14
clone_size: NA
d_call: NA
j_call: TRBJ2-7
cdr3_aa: CASSRGARDRSYEQYF
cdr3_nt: TGTGCCAGCAGCCGCGGGGCCCGGGACAGATCCTACGAGCAGTACTTC

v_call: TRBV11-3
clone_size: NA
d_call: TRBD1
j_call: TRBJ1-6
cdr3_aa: CASSLSFGQGNSPLHF
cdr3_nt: TGTGCCAGCAGCTTATCATTCGGACAGGGGAATTCACCCCTCCACTTT

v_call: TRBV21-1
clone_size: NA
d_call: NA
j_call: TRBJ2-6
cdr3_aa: CASSTSSGANVLTF
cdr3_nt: TGTGCCAGCAGCACCAGCTCTGGGGCCAACGTCCTGACTTTC

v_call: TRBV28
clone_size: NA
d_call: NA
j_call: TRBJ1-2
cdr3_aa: CASSLKQGLANYGYTF
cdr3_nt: TGTGCCAGCAGTCTTAAACAGGGTTTGGCTAACTATGGCTACACCTTC

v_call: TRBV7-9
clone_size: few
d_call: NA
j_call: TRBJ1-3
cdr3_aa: CASSHGGISGNTIYF
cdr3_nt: TGTGCCAGCAGCCATGGGGGGATCTCTGGAAACACCATATATTTT

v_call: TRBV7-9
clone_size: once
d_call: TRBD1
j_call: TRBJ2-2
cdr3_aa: CASSSDGPGTGGELFF
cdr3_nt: TGTGCCAGCAGCTCCGATGGTCCCGGGACAGGTGGGGAGCTGTTTTTT

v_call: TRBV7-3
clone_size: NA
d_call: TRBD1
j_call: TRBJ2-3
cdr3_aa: CASSSDRSKDTQYF
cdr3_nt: TGTGCCAGCAGCTCGGACAGGTCAAAAGATACGCAGTATTTT

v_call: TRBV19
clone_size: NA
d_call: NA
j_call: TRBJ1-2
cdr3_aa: CASSARRGGYTF
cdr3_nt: TGTGCCAGTAGTGCCCGGCGGGGTGGCTACACCTTC

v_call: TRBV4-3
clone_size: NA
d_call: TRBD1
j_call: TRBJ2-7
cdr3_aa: CASSQEHRGRQYF
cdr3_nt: TGCGCCAGCAGCCAAGAACACAGGGGGCGGCAGTACTTC

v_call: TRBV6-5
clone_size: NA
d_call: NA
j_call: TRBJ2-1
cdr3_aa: CASSLGSSYNEQFF
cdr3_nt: TGTGCCAGCAGTCTGGGGAGCTCCTACAATGAGCAGTTCTTC